This T cell receptor beta chain was profiled in a study of shared clonotypes between healthy human individuals (dated by TCRdb to the early 2020s). Regarding the research as a whole: The cohort comprised two women and three men aged 18 to 49 years. To increase sequencing depth and limit assay-specific biases, TCR repertoire library preparation and sequencing were carried out by different laboratories using diverse techniques. For each donor, CD4 naive and CD4 memory were each given three plates, CD8 naive was given two plates, and CD8 memory was given one plate. Leukapheresis yielded between about 0.94 and 8.9 billion PBMCs per donor. Blood TCR repertoires of roughly five healthy adults were deeply sequenced to estimate repertoire size and the extent of clonotype sharing between individuals. The study at large found these results: Compared with non-shared clonotypes, clonotypes shared by all four sorted-subset donors had higher generation probabilities. Even with the large sequencing depth, rarefaction of the sorted-subset datasets indicated that sequencing was incomplete. Estimated clonotype richness was generally larger for naive than for memory subsets. Sharing across four donors was observed for around 5% of naive CD4, 3% to 3.5% of naive CD8, around 2.5% of memory CD4, and over 0.3% of memory CD8 clonotypes. Only blood was sampled, and tissue TCR repertoires likely differ from those in blood. Because the study included a small number of donors, the genetic and exposure-history diversity represented was limited. Based on pairwise subsampling, the degree of clonotype sharing among donors was expected to be affected by sequencing depth.

For the CD8 naive samples, CD45RO-negative cells were positively selected for CCR7, yielding a CD45RA+CCR7+ population from which TemRA cells were excluded. Donors were healthy HIV-negative adults with no recently reported acute infections or vaccinations. Every donor was a Caucasian adult living in Nashville, Tennessee, USA. After blood collection by leukapheresis, PBMCs were isolated using Ficoll-Histopaque density gradient centrifugation and then cryopreserved in the vapor phase of liquid nitrogen. Analytical flow cytometry was used to check the purity and quantity of every magnetically sorted T cell population. Each sorted fraction had its genomic DNA isolated and then quantified by UV absorbance on a Nanodrop 2000c. The germline V gene (reference sequence) provides CDR1 SGHNT and CDR2 YYREEE. V is clipped by 2 bases and J by 3 bases, and the sequence between their germline boundaries is 13 bases long. Taken from cysteine to phenylalanine, the CDR3 has 15 residues. CDR3 DNA only is kept here, 45 bases in frame from base 1.

Note on this clone: The specificity of this receptor is unknown. Per-nucleotide qualities are absent, and no much larger clonotype sits a single base away. Other DNA sequences within the sample encode an identical CDR3.

Using the deep immunoSEQ assay, multiplex PCR amplified TCR CDR3 regions from genomic DNA. Extracted genomic DNA from each cell subset was spread evenly across all wells of several immunoSEQ 96-well plates, with each plate serving as a replicate. For sorted subsets, around 200 ng genomic DNA, equal to 25,000 to 35,000 T cell genomes, was loaded into each replicate PCR. The purified libraries were quantified using a Qubit 3.0 fluorometer, sized with a Bioanalyzer 2100, and then quantified again using the KAPA Library Quantification kit. Every immunoSEQ 96-well plate was sequenced on a separate single-read 150-cycle Illumina NextSeq 550 flow cell. Regarding the original processing steps: The immunoSEQ output contained only junctional sequences without quality scores, so filtering could not match that applied to full-length reads. Sequences were annotated with PyIR, a Python wrapper for IgBLAST v1.9, and V/J genes and CDR3 were assigned using IMGT germline references. Reads were removed for weak V/J assignments (E-value above 1e-6), missing CDR3, stop codons, out-of-frame junctions, or ambiguous translated residues. V3J clonotypes were defined as sequences sharing the same inferred V gene, J gene, and CDR3 amino acid sequence. Percentage overlap between repertoires was calculated by dividing the number of shared unique clonotypes by the size of the smaller repertoire. Three approaches were used to assess repertoire richness: RTK rarefaction, the Chao1 estimator, and Recon v2.1 estimates of unobserved clonotypes. OLGA was used to compute generation probabilities for all TCRbeta clonotypes that the gDNA method yielded from a handful of donors. In its TCRdb copy, this immuneACCESS table keeps in-frame sequences only and misses some clones. Where compared with another copy, unresolved V genes explain less than half of these, and the others have no known cause. That table gives V, J and clone size, and the DNA gave D and trimming. This sample holds roughly 2,000,000 clones; around 96% were observed only once. The ten largest make up less than 1.5% of the sample.

The V and J segments used are TRBV5-4 and TRBJ2-3, with a tentative D gene TRBD2 over 7 matching bases. Sequencing was carried out using naive CD8+ T cells sorted from blood. This specimen's cell subset or site label, per the study, means: CD45RA+CCR7+. This TCR was sampled from a young man in good health. CDR3 loop: CASSFGGGGTDTQYF. The nucleotide sequence reads TGTGCCAGCAGCTTTGGAGGGGGGGGAACAGATACGCAGTATTTT.